This record concerns one T cell receptor (beta chain) sequence. The authors' processing: Amplification of reference gene primers provided the estimated nucleated cell counts. Data came from immunoSEQ multiplex PCR; TCRdb stores just in-frame clones and leaves some out. V and J calls and clone size are copied from that table; D and trimming were computed from the DNA. The sample includes some 150,000 clones, around 91% of them seen just once. Trimming left V 10 bases short and J 5 bases short, with 15 bases between. The CDR3 is made up of 12 amino acids. Germline values: CDR1 SNHLY, CDR2 FYNNEI. This record comes from a study of blood T cell repertoires in COVID-19. About the study: The analysed material was cDNA or gDNA that came from T cells, B-cell-depleted T cells, or PBMCs.

This TCR was recovered from a woman between 18 and 29 years old who had recovered from COVID-19. The chain links TRBV2 to TRBJ2-7; D might be TRBD1 (6 bases). The sequencing input was PBMCs or T cells enriched from blood (not recorded which). The CDR3 region has the DNA TGTGCCACCGCCACAGGGTTCGACGAGCAGTACTTC. Protein product: CATATGFDEQYF.